Presented here are 3 T cell receptor beta chains from one specimen sequenced in a study of cytomegalovirus exposure and HLA in healthy donors. Profiled with immunoSEQ multiplex PCR; TCRdb holds only in-frame clones, not every one. This sample has 70,000 or so clones, with 94% found just once. Sequenced sample: PBMCs. The receptors here all came from a man aged 18 to 35 in good health and CMV-seropositive.

The rearrangement joins TRBV15 to TRBJ2-1; D unclear. The CDR3 extends over 14 amino acids. The germline V and J ends were trimmed by 0 bases and 8 bases, with 11 bases remaining between them. Germline V gene lookup returns CDR1 LNHNV and CDR2 YYDKDF (reference sequence). CDR3 DNA sequence: TGTGCCACCAGCAGAGACCTCGTTTCCTATGAGCAGTTCTTC. It encodes CATSRDLVSYEQFF.

V and J are TRBV9 and TRBJ2-5; 14 bases match TRBD2. Germline V CDR1 and CDR2: SGDLS, YYNGEE. V was pared by 0 bases and J by 1 base, with 17 bases of the junction left unmatched. The CDR3 contains 22 residues. The DNA for the CDR3 is TGTGCCAGCAGCGTAGCCAACCTTAGGACTAGCGGGAGGCCTTACTTCCAAGAGACCCAGTACTTC. Encoded protein: CASSVANLRTSGRPYFQETQYF.

The V and J genes are TRBV27 and TRBJ1-5, with D possibly matching TRBD1 (5 bases). CDR3 length: 13 residues. The V and J ends lost 5 bases and 7 bases respectively, with 12 bases between them. Germline V gives CDR1 MNHEY, CDR2 SMNVEV (reference sequence). The CDR3 DNA sequence: TGTGCCAGCAGTCAGGGTATGCTGCAGCCCCAGCATTTT. Protein product: CASSQGMLQPQHF.